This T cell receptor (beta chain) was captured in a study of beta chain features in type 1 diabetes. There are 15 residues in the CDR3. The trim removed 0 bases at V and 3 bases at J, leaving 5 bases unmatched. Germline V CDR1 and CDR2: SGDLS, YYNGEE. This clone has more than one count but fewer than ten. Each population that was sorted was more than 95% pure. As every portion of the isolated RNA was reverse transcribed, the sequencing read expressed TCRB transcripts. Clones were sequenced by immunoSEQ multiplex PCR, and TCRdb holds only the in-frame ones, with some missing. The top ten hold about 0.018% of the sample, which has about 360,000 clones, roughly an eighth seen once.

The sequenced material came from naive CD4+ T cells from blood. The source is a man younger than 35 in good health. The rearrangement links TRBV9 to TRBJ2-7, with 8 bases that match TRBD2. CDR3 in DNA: TGTGCCAGCAGCGTAGAGTCCGGGGGGGGCTACGAGCAGTACTTC. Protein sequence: CASSVESGGGYEQYF.